This T cell receptor (beta chain) was sequenced in a study of CD4+ T cells in melanoma. This clone appeared once. Its specificity is not known. Produced via immunoSEQ multiplex PCR; TCRdb's table is partial and in-frame only. Here the sample spans roughly 140,000 clones, about 93% being singletons. Study observations and caveats: Reportedly, melanoma neoantigen-specific CD4+ T cells showed varied differentiation states.

Germline V gives CDR1 MNHNY, CDR2 SVGAGI (reference sequence). The CDR3 consists of 14 residues. The V gene end was trimmed by 5 bases and the J gene end by 4 bases; junction bases not matched to a gene: 2. The V call is TRBV6-6, the J call TRBJ1-1, with 12 bases fitting TRBD1. The sequence was collected from a human donor with melanoma. The CDR3 spells CASSRGQGATEAFF. CDR3 nucleotide sequence: TGTGCCAGCAGTCGGGGACAGGGGGCCACTGAAGCTTTCTTT.